This T cell receptor (beta chain) originates from a study of T cells in Graves' hyperthyroidism and ophthalmopathy (dated by TCRdb to between 2017 and 2020). Broadly, across the study: Peripheral blood samples were taken at the time of initial diagnosis, prior to any treatment. TCR V-J signatures able to tell the groups apart were searched for in a discovery cohort of 100 or so patients, of whom over 40 had Graves' ophthalmopathy and roughly 58 had stable Graves' hyperthyroidism. Prospective prediction of ophthalmopathy was tested in an independent validation cohort consisting of fewer than 20 hyperthyroidism patients and over 15 patients who later progressed to ophthalmopathy. The roughly 94 discovery patients were randomly divided into training and test sets at a 7:3 ratio. In several Graves' hyperthyroidism patients, the study also compared T-cell repertoires from thyroid tissue with T-cell repertoires from blood. Following sampling, methimazole starting at 30 mg daily was given to hyperthyroidism patients, and high-dose intravenous methylprednisolone was given to ophthalmopathy patients. TCR Vbeta CDR3 sequencing of 140 or so peripheral blood samples (roughly 41 ophthalmopathy, 75 to 80 hyperthyroidism and some 17 progressor patients) is reported in the paper. Paper-wide results and their limitations: A 13 V-J signature model separated ophthalmopathy from stable hyperthyroidism, with 87.88% sensitivity and roughly 84% specificity in cross-validation and 80%/75% in testing. Most expanded thyroid clonotypes (frequency above 0.001) were also detected in blood, a finding suggesting that blood repertoires may reflect thyroid immune responses. In validation, progression to ophthalmopathy was predicted by the model with around 70% sensitivity and around 76% specificity, a median of approximately 6.5 months before onset. Sample size was not statistically predetermined, and investigators were not blinded to group allocation.

The CDR3 runs 15 residues from the cysteine to the phenylalanine. Only the CDR3 region is kept as DNA, spanning 45 bases read in frame from base 1. V gives up 4 bases and J gives up 4 bases, and the segment between their germline ends measures 12 bases. As encoded in the germline V gene, CDR1 is SGHRS while CDR2 is YFSETQ. Ophthalmopathy patients had moderately to severely active disease, with a Clinical Activity Score of 3 or more, a NOSPECS grade of 4 or more, and a disease duration of less than 3 months. Exclusion was applied to patients with uncontrolled infections, other autoimmune diseases, pregnancy or lactation. Diagnoses were established on the basis of clinical symptoms, serum thyroxine and TRAb, thyroid ultrasound, and orbital computed tomography. PBMCs were separated from roughly 9.3 ml of fresh peripheral blood using Ficoll-Paque density gradient centrifugation. Total RNA was extracted using Trizol reagent, and RNA quality was assessed on an Agilent 2100 Bioanalyzer.

This clonotype was observed many times. Its cognate antigen has yet to be identified. Base qualities were left out, and no much larger clone turns up one base away. The TCR beta CDR3 regions were amplified from the RNA transcripts. For the first round of RT-PCR on the TCR CDR3, the HTBI primer set was used together with the Qiagen OneStep RT-PCR kit. A second multiplex PCR round built the libraries, followed by size selection and purification. The libraries were sequenced on an Illumina HiSeq2000 using paired-end 100 bp reads. The original pipeline was this. SOAPnuke was used to process the raw data, throwing out any read that contained adapters or uncalled bases, had a mean Phred below 15, or lacked an exact constant-primer or identifier match. High-quality paired reads were merged with COPE v1.2.5, and unique nucleotide sequences were defined as clonotypes. MiTCR v1.1 was used to align the clonotypes against IMGT TRBV, TRBD and TRBJ reference segments. The analysis included only V-J combinations with a frequency above 0.0001, which together covered approximately 99% of the repertoires. The TCS score was defined as F50 (clonal expansion) divided by E x V (chaos), with BLOSUM62-based TCRdist calculated between CDR3 peptides within each V-J. Welch's t-statistics and random forest reduced 500 to 550 V-J features to fewer than 15, which were used in a naive Bayes classifier (R e1071). TCRdb reprocessed the public reads (quality trimming at Q25 with fastp, clone calling with MiXCR) and kept in-frame beta chains. For every CDR3 protein sequence, its rows merge into one entry that carries the most common genes and DNA. The V and J calls follow TCRdb's processing rather than the paper's. Across this sample there are a few hundred thousand distinct CDR3 sequences, with roughly 15% seen only once. Around a fifth of the sample goes to the ten largest clones.

This receptor was identified in a woman between 25 and 40 years old with Graves' ophthalmopathy. The sequencing sample was made of blood. The sequence joins TRBV5-1 to TRBJ2-6; TRBD1 is perhaps the D gene, given 6 matching bases. Read as DNA, the sequence is TGCGCCAGCAGCCACACAGGGTACGGGGCCAACGTCCTGACTTTC. Its product reads: CASSHTGYGANVLTF.